The clone carrying this T cell receptor beta chain is deemed large. Its target is not known. Germline lookup yields CDR1 GTSNPN and CDR2 SVGIG (reference sequence). Trimming left V 0 bases short and J 6 bases short, with 14 bases between. CDR3 length equals 14 residues. The data are from a study of T cells in localized non-small cell lung cancer. Whole-study results and caveats: It remains possible that heterogeneity exists, since only one tumor region was sequenced.

Assay used: immunoSEQ multiplex PCR; TCRdb lists only in-frame clones, some missing. The table shows over 2,000 clones, with 25% to 30% occurring only once. The clonotype was recovered from a male donor aged 60 or over with stage II lung adenocarcinoma. This specimen consisted of normal lung tissue next to the tumor, obtained before any cancer treatment. The gene calls are TRBV30 and TRBJ1-1, with no clear D. CDR3 sequence (DNA): TGTGCCTGGAGTGTGGGGATATCAACTGCTGAAGCTTTCTTT. It yields the protein CAWSVGISTAEAFF.